This TCR beta chain comes out of a study of response to subunit inactivated influenza vaccine. Broader study findings: Authors proposed each seasonal influenza vaccination draws in few new T cells.

The CDR3 consists of 16 residues. Germline lookup yields CDR1 SGHRS and CDR2 YFSETQ. J gave up 0 bases and V 4 bases, and 4 bases lay outside the gene matches. One entry per CDR3 protein results from TCRdb running MiXCR on the RT-PCR reads. The sample lists approximately 290,000 distinct CDR3 sequences, about 20% occurring once. This clonotype has more than one count but fewer than ten. Its antigen is unknown. This specimen was PBMCs from blood, taken about 19 months after vaccination. This sequence joins TRBV5-1 and TRBJ1-5, with 10 bases that match TRBD1. The sequence was obtained from a man aged 45-69 years who received an inactivated influenza vaccine. The CDR3 loop reads CASSAGTGVSNQPQHF. In DNA, the CDR3 is TGCGCCAGCAGCGCTGGGACAGGGGTTAGCAATCAGCCCCAGCATTTT.